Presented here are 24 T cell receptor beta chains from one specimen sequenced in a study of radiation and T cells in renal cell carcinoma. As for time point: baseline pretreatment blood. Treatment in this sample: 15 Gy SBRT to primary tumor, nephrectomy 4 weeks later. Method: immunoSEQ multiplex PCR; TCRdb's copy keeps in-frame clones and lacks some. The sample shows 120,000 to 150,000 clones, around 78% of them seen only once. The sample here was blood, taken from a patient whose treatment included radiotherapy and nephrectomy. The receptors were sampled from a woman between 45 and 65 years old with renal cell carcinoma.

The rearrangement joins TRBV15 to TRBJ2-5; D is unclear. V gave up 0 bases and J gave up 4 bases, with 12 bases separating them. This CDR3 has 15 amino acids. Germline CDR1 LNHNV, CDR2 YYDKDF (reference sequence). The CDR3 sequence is CATSRDRDPRETQYF. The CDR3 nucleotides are TGTGCCACCAGCAGAGATCGAGATCCGAGAGAGACCCAGTACTTC.

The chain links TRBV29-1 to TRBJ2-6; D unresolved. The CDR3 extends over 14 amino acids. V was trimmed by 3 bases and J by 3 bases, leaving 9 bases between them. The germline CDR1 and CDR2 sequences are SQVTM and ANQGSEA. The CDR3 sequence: CSVDLVGGANVLTF. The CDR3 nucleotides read TGCAGCGTTGACTTAGTTGGTGGGGCCAACGTCCTGACTTTC.

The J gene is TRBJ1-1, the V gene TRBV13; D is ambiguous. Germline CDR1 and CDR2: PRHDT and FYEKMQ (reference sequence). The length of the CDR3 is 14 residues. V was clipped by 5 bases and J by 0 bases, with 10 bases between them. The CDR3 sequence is CASSTWTVNTEAFF. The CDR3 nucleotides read TGTGCCAGCAGCACCTGGACTGTGAACACTGAAGCTTTCTTT.

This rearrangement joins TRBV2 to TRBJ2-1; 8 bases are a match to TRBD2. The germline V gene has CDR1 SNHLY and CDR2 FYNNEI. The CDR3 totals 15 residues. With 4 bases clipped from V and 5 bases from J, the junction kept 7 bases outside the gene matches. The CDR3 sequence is CASSGELAGHNEQFF. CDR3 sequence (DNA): TGTGCCAGCAGTGGGGAGCTAGCGGGCCACAATGAGCAGTTCTTC.

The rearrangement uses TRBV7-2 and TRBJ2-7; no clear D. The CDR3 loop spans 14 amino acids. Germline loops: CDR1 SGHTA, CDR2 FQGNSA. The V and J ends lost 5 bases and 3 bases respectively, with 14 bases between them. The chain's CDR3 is CASSPRQVGYEQYF. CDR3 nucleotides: TGTGCCAGCAGCCCCCGTCAGGTAGGCTACGAGCAGTACTTC. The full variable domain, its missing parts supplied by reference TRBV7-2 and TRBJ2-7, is GAGVSQSPSNKVTEKGKDVELRCDPISGHTALYWYRQSLGQGLEFLIYFQGNSAPDKSGLPSDRFSAERTGGSVSTLTIQRTQQEDSAVYLCASSPRQVGYEQYFGPGTRLTVT.

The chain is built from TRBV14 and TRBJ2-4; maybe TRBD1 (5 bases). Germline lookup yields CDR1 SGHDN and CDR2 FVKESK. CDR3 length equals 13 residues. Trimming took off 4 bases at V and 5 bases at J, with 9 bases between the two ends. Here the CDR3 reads CASSPLRENIQYF. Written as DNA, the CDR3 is TGTGCCAGCAGCCCGCTCAGGGAAAACATTCAGTACTTC.

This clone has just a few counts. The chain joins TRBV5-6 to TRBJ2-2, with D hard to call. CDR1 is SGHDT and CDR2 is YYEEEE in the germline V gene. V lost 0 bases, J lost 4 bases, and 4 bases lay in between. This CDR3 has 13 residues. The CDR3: CASSLGFTGELFF. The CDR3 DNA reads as TGTGCCAGCAGCTTGGGGTTCACCGGGGAGCTGTTTTTT. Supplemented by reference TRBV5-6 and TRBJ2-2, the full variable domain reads DAGVTQSPTHLIKTRGQQVTLRCSPKSGHDTVSWYQQALGQGPQFIFQYYEEEERQRGNFPDRFSGHQFPNYSSELNVNALLLGDSALYLCASSLGFTGELFFGEGSRLTVL.

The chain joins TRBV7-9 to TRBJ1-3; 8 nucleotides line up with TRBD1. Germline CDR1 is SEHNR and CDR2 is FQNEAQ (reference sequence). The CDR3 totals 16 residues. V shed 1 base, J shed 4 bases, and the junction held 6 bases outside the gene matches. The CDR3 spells CASSLGTGRGGNTIYF. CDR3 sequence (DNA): TGTGCCAGCAGCTTAGGGACAGGGCGCGGCGGAAACACCATATATTTT. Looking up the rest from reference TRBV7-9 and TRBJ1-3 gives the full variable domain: DTGVSQNPRHKITKRGQNVTFRCDPISEHNRLYWYRQTLGQGPEFLTYFQNEAQLEKSRLLSDRFSAERPKGSFSTLEIQRTEQGDSAMYLCASSLGTGRGGNTIYFGEGSWLTVV.

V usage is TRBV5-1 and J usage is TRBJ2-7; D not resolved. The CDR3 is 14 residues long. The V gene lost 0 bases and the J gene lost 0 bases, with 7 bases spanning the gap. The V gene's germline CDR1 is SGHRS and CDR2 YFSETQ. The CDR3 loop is CASSLDPASYEQYF. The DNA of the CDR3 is TGCGCCAGCAGCTTGGATCCAGCCTCCTACGAGCAGTACTTC. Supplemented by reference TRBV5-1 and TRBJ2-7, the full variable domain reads KAGVTQTPRYLIKTRGQQVTLSCSPISGHRSVSWYQQTPGQGLQFLFEYFSETQRNKGNFPGRFSGRQFSNSRSEMNVSTLELGDSALYLCASSLDPASYEQYFGPGTRLTVT.

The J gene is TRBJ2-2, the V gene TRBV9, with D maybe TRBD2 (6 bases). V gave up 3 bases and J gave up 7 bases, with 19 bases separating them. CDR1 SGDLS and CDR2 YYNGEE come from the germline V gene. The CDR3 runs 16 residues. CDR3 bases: TGTGCCAGCAGCGCAAGAGACGGGGGATTTCTCGGGGAGCTGTTTTTT. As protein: CASSARDGGFLGELFF.

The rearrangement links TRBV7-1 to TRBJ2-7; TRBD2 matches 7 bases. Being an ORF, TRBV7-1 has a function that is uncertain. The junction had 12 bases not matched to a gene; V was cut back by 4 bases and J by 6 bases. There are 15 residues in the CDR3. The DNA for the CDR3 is TGTGCCAGCAGCTTAGATCCGGGACGGGGGGTCGAGCAGTACTTC. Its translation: CASSLDPGRGVEQYF.

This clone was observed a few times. The CDR3 loop is CASSFTSGSQETQYF. The CDR3 DNA is TGTGCCAGCAGCTTTACTAGCGGGAGCCAAGAGACCCAGTACTTC. The V and J genes are TRBV11-2 and TRBJ2-5, with 11 bases matching TRBD2. The V segment lost 3 bases and the J segment 1 base; nucleotides outside the gene matches: 1. The length of the CDR3 is 15 residues. CDR1 is SGHAT and CDR2 is FQNNGV in the germline V gene.

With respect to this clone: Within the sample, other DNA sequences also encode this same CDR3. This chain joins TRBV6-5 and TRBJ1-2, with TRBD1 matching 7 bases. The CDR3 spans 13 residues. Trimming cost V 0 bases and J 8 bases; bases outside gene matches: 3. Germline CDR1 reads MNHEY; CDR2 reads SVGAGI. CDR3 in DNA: TGTGCCAGCAGTTACTCGACAGGGTACGGCTACACCTTC. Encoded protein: CASSYSTGYGYTF.

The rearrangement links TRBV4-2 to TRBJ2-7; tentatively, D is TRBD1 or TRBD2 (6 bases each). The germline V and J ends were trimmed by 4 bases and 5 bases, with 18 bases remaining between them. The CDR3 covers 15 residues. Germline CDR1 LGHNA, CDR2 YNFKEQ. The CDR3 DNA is TGTGCCAGCAGCCCCAGGGCTAGGGGGGAACACGAGCAGTACTTC. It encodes CASSPRARGEHEQYF.

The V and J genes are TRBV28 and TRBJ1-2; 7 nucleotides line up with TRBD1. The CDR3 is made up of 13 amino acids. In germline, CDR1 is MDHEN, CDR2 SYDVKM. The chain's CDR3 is CASQGTANYGYTF. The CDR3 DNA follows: TGTGCTTCCCAAGGGACAGCTAACTATGGCTACACCTTC.

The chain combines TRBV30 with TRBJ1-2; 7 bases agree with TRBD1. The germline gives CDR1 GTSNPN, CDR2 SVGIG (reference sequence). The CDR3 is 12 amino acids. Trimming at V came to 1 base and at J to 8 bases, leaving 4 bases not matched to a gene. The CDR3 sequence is CAWSDRGDGYTF. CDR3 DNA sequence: TGTGCCTGGAGTGACAGGGGCGACGGCTACACCTTC.

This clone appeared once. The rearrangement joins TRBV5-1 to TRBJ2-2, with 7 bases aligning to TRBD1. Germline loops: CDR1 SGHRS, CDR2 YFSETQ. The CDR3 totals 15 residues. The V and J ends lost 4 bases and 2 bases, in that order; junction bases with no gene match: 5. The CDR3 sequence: CASSPQGENTGELFF. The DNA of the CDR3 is TGCGCCAGCAGCCCCCAGGGGGAAAACACCGGGGAGCTGTTTTTT.

The CDR3 bases are TGTGCCAGCAGCTTGGGAGGGTCTGGGGCCAACGTCCTGACTTTC. Residues: CASSLGGSGANVLTF. The gene calls are TRBV5-4 and TRBJ2-6, with a weak D call TRBD2 (5 bases). Germline V gene data show CDR1 as SGHNT and CDR2 as YYREEE (reference sequence). V was trimmed by 0 bases and J by 1 base, leaving 5 bases between them. This CDR3 is 15 amino acids long. Based on the CDR3 plus reference TRBV5-4 and TRBJ2-6, the full variable domain is ETGVTQSPTHLIKTRGQQVTLRCSSQSGHNTVSWYQQALGQGPQFIFQYYREEENGRGNFPPRFSGLQFPNYSSELNVNALELDDSALYLCASSLGGSGANVLTFGAGSRLTVL.

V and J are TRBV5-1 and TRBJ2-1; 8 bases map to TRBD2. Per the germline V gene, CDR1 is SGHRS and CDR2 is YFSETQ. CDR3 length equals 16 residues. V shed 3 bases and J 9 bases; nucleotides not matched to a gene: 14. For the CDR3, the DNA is TGCGCCAGCAGCTCGGGAGGGACTCCCTTTGACAGTGAGCAGTTCTTC. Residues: CASSSGGTPFDSEQFF.

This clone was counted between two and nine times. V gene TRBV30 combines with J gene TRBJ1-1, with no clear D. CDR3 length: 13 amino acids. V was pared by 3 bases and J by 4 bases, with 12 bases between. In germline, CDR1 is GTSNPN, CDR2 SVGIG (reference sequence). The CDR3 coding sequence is TGTGCCTGGAGGCAGGCGAGCGGCACTGAAGCTTTCTTT. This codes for CAWRQASGTEAFF.

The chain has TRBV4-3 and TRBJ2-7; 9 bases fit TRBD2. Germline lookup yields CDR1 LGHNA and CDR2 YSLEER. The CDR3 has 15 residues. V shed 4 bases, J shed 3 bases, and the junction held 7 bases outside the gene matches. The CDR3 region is CASSRVAGGYYEQYF. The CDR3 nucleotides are TGCGCCAGCAGCCGAGTGGCGGGAGGGTACTACGAGCAGTACTTC.

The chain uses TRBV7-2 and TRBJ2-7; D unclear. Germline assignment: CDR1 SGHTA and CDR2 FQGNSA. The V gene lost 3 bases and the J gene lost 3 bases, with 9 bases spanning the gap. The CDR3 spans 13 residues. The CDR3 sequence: CASSLSPNYEQYF. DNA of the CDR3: TGTGCCAGCAGCTTGTCCCCAAACTACGAGCAGTACTTC.

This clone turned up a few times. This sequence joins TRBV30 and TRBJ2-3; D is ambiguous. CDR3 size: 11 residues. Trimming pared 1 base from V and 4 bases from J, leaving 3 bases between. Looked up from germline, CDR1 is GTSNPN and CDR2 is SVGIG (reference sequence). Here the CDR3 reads CAWSGADTQYF. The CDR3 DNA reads TGTGCCTGGAGTGGAGCAGATACGCAGTATTTT.

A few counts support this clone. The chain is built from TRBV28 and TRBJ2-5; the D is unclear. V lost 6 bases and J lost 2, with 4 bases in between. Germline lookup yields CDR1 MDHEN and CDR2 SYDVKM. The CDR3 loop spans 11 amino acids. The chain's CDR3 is CASRLQETQYF. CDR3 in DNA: TGTGCCAGCAGGTTACAAGAGACCCAGTACTTC.